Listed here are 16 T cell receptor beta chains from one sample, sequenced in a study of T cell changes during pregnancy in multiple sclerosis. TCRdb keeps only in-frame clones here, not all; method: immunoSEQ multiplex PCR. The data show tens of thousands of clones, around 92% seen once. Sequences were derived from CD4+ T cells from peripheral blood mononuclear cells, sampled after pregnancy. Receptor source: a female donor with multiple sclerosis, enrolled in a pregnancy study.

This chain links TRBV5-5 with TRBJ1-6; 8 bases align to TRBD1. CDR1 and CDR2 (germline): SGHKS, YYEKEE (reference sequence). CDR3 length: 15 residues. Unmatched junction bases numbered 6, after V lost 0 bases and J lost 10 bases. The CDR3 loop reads CASSLVTGVWSPLHF. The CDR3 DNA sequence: TGTGCCAGCAGCTTGGTGACAGGGGTATGGTCACCCCTCCACTTT.

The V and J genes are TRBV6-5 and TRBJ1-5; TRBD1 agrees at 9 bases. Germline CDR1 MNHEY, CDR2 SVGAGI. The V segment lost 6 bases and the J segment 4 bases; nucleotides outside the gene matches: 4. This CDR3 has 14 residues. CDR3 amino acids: CASRGTGRNQPQHF. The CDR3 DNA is TGTGCCAGCAGGGGGACAGGGCGTAATCAGCCCCAGCATTTT.

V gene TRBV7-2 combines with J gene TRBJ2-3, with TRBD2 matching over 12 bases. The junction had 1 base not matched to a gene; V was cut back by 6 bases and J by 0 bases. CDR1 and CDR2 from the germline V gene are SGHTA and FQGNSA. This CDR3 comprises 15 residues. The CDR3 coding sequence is TGTGCCAGCAGGACTAGCGGGGGAAGCACAGATACGCAGTATTTT. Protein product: CASRTSGGSTDTQYF. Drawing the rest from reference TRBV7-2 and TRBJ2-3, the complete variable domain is GAGVSQSPSNKVTEKGKDVELRCDPISGHTALYWYRQSLGQGLEFLIYFQGNSAPDKSGLPSDRFSAERTGGSVSTLTIQRTQQEDSAVYLCASRTSGGSTDTQYFGPGTRLTVL.

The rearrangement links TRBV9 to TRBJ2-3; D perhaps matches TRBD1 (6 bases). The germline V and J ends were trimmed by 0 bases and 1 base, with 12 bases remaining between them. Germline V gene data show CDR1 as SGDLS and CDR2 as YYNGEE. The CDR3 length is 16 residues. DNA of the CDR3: TGTGCCAGCAGCGTAGGGGGGACAAGCGGCACAGATACGCAGTATTTT. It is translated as CASSVGGTSGTDTQYF.

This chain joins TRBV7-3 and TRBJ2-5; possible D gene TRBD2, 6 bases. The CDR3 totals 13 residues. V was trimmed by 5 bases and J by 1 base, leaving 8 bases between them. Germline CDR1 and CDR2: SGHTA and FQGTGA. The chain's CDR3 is CASSGGAQETQYF. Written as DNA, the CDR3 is TGTGCCAGCAGCGGCGGGGCCCAAGAGACCCAGTACTTC.

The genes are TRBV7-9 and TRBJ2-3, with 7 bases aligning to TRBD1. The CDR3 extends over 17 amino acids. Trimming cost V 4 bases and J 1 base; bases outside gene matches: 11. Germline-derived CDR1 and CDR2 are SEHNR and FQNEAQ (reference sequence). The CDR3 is CASSSRDGQARTDTQYF. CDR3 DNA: TGTGCCAGCAGCTCCCGGGATGGACAGGCCCGCACAGATACGCAGTATTTT.

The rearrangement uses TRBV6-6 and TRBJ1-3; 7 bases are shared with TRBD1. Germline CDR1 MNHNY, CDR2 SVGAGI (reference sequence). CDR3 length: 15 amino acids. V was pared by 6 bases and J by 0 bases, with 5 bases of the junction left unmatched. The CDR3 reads CASRSTGLSGNTIYF. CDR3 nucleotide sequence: TGTGCCAGCAGATCGACAGGGCTCTCTGGAAACACCATATATTTT.

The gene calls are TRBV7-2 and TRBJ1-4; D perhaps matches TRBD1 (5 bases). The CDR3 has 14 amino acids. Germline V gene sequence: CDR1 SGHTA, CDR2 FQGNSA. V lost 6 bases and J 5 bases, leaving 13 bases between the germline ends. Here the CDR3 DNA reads TGTGCCAGCAGGGGCGGGACCGCAAATGAAAAACTGTTTTTT. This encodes CASRGGTANEKLFF.

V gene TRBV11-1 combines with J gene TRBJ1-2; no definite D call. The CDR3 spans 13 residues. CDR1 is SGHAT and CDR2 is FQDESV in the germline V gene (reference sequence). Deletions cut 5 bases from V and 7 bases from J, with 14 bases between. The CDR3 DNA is TGTGCCAGCAGCGCCAACTTAGCGCCTGGCTACACCTTC. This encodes CASSANLAPGYTF.

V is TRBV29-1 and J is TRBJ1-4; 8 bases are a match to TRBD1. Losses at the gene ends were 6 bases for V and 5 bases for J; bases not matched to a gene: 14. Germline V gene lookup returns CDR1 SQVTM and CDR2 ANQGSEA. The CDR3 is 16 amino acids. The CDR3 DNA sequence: TGCAGCGTGGAACGCCAGGGGACAGGAGTAAATGAAAAACTGTTTTTT. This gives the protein CSVERQGTGVNEKLFF.

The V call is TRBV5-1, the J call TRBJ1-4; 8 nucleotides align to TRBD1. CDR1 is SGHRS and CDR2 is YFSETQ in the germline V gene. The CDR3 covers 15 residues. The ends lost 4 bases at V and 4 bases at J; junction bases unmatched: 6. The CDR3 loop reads CASSRIQGVNEKLFF. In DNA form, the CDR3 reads TGCGCCAGCAGCCGGATACAGGGGGTTAATGAAAAACTGTTTTTT.

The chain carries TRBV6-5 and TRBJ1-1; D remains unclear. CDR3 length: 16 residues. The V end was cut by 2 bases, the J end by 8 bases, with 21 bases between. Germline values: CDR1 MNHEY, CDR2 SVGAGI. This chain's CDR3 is CASSYLLGGQQPEAFF. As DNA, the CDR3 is TGTGCCAGCAGTTACCTTCTGGGAGGCCAGCAGCCCGAAGCTTTCTTT.

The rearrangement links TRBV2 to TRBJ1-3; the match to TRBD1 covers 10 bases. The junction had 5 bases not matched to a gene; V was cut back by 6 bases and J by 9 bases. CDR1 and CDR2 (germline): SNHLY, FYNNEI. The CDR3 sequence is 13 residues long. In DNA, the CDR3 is TGTGCCAGCAGCCGGGACAGGGGAGTCACCATATATTTT. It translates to CASSRDRGVTIYF.

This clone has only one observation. The DNA of the CDR3 is TGTGCCAGTAGTCGCGGGACAGTTTCCTATGGCTACACCTTC. Protein: CASSRGTVSYGYTF. The chain has TRBV19 and TRBJ1-2; 7 bases fit TRBD1. This CDR3 has 14 residues. V was pared by 5 bases and J by 4 bases, with 7 bases of the junction left unmatched. CDR1 and CDR2 (germline): LNHDA, SQIVND (reference sequence).

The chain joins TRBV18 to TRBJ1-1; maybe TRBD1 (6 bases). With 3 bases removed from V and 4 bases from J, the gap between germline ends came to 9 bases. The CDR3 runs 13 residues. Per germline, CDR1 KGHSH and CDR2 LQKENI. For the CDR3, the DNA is TGTGCCAGCTCACCTCAGGGGAGCACTGAAGCTTTCTTT. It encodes CASSPQGSTEAFF.

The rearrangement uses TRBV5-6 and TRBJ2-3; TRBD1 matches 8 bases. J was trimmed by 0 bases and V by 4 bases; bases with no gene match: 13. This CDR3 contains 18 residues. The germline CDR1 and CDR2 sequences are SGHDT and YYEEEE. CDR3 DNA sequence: TGTGCCAGCAGCGTGCGGTGGACAGGGTCCCCTAGCACAGATACGCAGTATTTT. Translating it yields CASSVRWTGSPSTDTQYF.